The 29 T cell receptor beta chains reported below all come from one sample, sequenced in a study of blood T cell repertoires in COVID-19. The assay was immunoSEQ multiplex PCR, and TCRdb's table has in-frame clones only and misses some. Among a few hundred thousand clones listed, approximately 80% were seen once. The sequenced sample was PBMCs or T cells enriched from blood (not recorded which). The receptor set was obtained from a woman in her thirties or forties with acute COVID-19.

The chain employs TRBV7-2 and TRBJ2-5; D may be TRBD1 (5 bases). The CDR3 spans 14 residues. CDR1 and CDR2 (germline): SGHTA, FQGNSA. V was shortened by 5 bases and J by 1 base, with 11 bases between the two germline ends. The CDR3 spells CASSRDRSQETQYF. The CDR3 nucleotides read TGTGCCAGCAGCCGCGACAGAAGCCAAGAGACCCAGTACTTC.

This clone was observed a handful of times. The rearrangement uses TRBV19 and TRBJ2-7; D is perhaps TRBD1 (8 bases). The germline CDR1 and CDR2 sequences are LNHDA and SQIVND (reference sequence). The CDR3 loop spans 15 amino acids. V was clipped by 4 bases and J by 6 bases, with 19 bases between them. CDR3 bases: TGTGCCAGTAGTACGAGCGGGACAGGAGCCTCCGAGCAGTACTTC. It specifies CASSTSGTGASEQYF.

The chain joins TRBV19 to TRBJ2-5; 8 positions match TRBD1. Germline V CDR1 and CDR2: LNHDA, SQIVND (reference sequence). The J segment lost 5 bases and the V segment lost 8 bases, leaving 10 bases of the junction unmatched. CDR3 length equals 14 residues. CDR3 sequence (DNA): TGTGCCAGTCGCGGACAGGGCCGTTGGGAGACCCAGTACTTC. It is translated as CASRGQGRWETQYF. The full variable domain, rest sourced from reference TRBV19 and TRBJ2-5, is DGGITQSPKYLFRKEGQNVTLSCEQNLNHDAMYWYRQDPGQGLRLIYYSQIVNDFQKGDIAEGYSVSREKKESFPLTVTSAQKNPTAFYLCASRGQGRWETQYFGPGTRLLVL.

This clone was seen just once. This chain links TRBV12-5 with TRBJ1-5; D unclear. V gave up 7 bases and J gave up 2 bases, with 6 bases separating them. Looked up from germline, CDR1 is LGHNT and CDR2 is FRNRAP. This CDR3 comprises 12 residues. The CDR3 DNA reads as TGTGCTAGTGCCACAGGCAATCAGCCCCAGCATTTT. Encoded protein: CASATGNQPQHF.

This clone was seen a handful of times. The J gene is TRBJ1-2, the V gene TRBV7-9; tentative D call: TRBD1 (5 bases). The germline CDR1 and CDR2 sequences are SEHNR and FQNEAQ (reference sequence). The CDR3 has 13 amino acids. V was trimmed by 3 bases and J by 8 bases, leaving 13 bases between them. CDR3 sequence reads: CASSFETDLGYTF. The CDR3 DNA follows: TGTGCCAGCAGCTTCGAGACAGACCTAGGCTACACCTTC. The variable domain in full, with the rest retrieved from reference TRBV7-9 and TRBJ1-2, is DTGVSQNPRHKITKRGQNVTFRCDPISEHNRLYWYRQTLGQGPEFLTYFQNEAQLEKSRLLSDRFSAERPKGSFSTLEIQRTEQGDSAMYLCASSFETDLGYTFGSGTRLTVV.

DNA for the CDR3: TGTGCCTGGAGTGTTTCGGATGGCTACACCTTC. Its translation is CAWSVSDGYTF. The chain is built from TRBV30 and TRBJ1-2; D ambiguous. In germline, CDR1 is GTSNPN, CDR2 SVGIG (reference sequence). Trimming removed 0 bases at V and 6 bases at J, with 5 bases between. This CDR3 spans 11 amino acids.

V is TRBV19 and J is TRBJ1-5; D gene uncertain. V lost 5 bases and J lost 0, with 5 bases in between. There are 13 residues in the CDR3. Germline V gene data show CDR1 as LNHDA and CDR2 as SQIVND (reference sequence). CDR3 nucleotides: TGTGCCAGTAGTCAGTATAGCAATCAGCCCCAGCATTTT. The encoded protein is CASSQYSNQPQHF.

This clone was detected only once. The chain links TRBV7-2 to TRBJ2-7; TRBD2 aligns across 7 bases. This CDR3 region has 14 residues. Germline V lookup: CDR1 SGHTA, CDR2 FQGNSA. The ends lost 3 bases at V and 7 bases at J; junction bases unmatched: 9. The CDR3 protein is CASSFGGGPREQYF. In DNA form, the CDR3 reads TGTGCCAGCAGCTTCGGGGGAGGGCCGCGAGAGCAGTACTTC.

The V gene is TRBV5-6, the J gene TRBJ2-7; D unresolved. V lost 1 base and J lost 1, with 9 bases in between. CDR1 and CDR2 from the germline V gene are SGHDT and YYEEEE. The CDR3 is 14 amino acids. The CDR3 DNA sequence: TGTGCCAGCAGCTTGTCAGACACTTCCTACGAGCAGTACTTC. This sequence encodes CASSLSDTSYEQYF.

This chain links TRBV6-6 with TRBJ1-6, with 7 bases identical to TRBD1. Germline V gene data show CDR1 as MNHNY and CDR2 as SVGAGI (reference sequence). CDR3 length equals 13 residues. V lost 8 bases and J lost 6; bases outside the gene matches: 4. In DNA, the CDR3 is TGTGCCAGCGTACAGGGGAGTAATTCACCCCTCCACTTT. Translating gives CASVQGSNSPLHF.

The CDR3 DNA reads as TGCGCCAGCAGTGAGCAAAGGGGGCGAACAGGGAGCTATAATTCACCCCTCCACTTT. It codes for CASSEQRGRTGSYNSPLHF. The genes are TRBV10-1 and TRBJ1-6; 7 positions match TRBD1. CDR3 size: 19 residues. Per the germline V gene, CDR1 is WNHNN and CDR2 is SYGVQD (reference sequence). Trimming removed 2 bases from V and 3 bases from J; junction bases left unmatched: 13.

This sequence joins TRBV11-2 and TRBJ1-4; D ambiguous. The V gene lost 1 base and the J gene lost 5 bases, with 11 bases spanning the gap. The length of the CDR3 is 15 residues. Germline V CDR1 and CDR2: SGHAT, FQNNGV. The CDR3 nucleotides read TGTGCCAGCAGCTTAGCTGGAGGATTAAATGAAAAACTGTTTTTT. This encodes CASSLAGGLNEKLFF.

The chain has TRBV5-1 and TRBJ2-7; 9 nucleotides match TRBD2. J was trimmed by 2 bases and V by 2 bases; bases with no gene match: 2. This CDR3 has 14 amino acids. Germline V lookup: CDR1 SGHRS, CDR2 YFSETQ. The CDR3: CASSFQREAYEQYF. The DNA of the CDR3 is TGCGCCAGCAGCTTCCAGCGGGAGGCCTACGAGCAGTACTTC.

The chain links TRBV19 to TRBJ1-4; 7 nucleotides match TRBD1. Trimming at V came to 5 bases and at J to 6 bases, leaving 9 bases not matched to a gene. CDR3 length: 15 residues. Germline values: CDR1 LNHDA, CDR2 SQIVND (reference sequence). The CDR3 DNA reads as TGTGCCAGTAGTTCCGAGGGACAGCAACATGAAAAACTGTTTTTT. This gives the protein CASSSEGQQHEKLFF.

Only one count was recorded for this clone. DNA for the CDR3: TGTGCCTGGAGTATCCTGAGGGACAGGGCGGGCTACACCTTC. This gives the protein CAWSILRDRAGYTF. The chain is built from TRBV30 and TRBJ1-2; 9 nucleotides agree with TRBD1. V trimming: 2 bases; J trimming: 8 bases; junction bases outside the gene matches: 9. The CDR3 contains 14 residues. The germline gives CDR1 GTSNPN, CDR2 SVGIG (reference sequence). Based on the CDR3 plus reference TRBV30 and TRBJ1-2, the full variable domain is SQTIHQWPATLVQPVGSPLSLECTVEGTSNPNLYWYRQAAGRGLQLLFYSVGIGQISSEVPQNLSASRPQDRQFILSSKKLLLSDSGFYLCAWSILRDRAGYTFGSGTRLTVV.

The DNA of the CDR3 is TGTGCCAGCAGCTTAGTGGCAGGACTTCCGAACACTGAAGCTTTCTTT. Its translation: CASSLVAGLPNTEAFF. This chain connects TRBV7-6 to TRBJ1-1; no definite D call. The CDR3 covers 16 residues. Germline CDR1 SGHVS, CDR2 FNYEAQ. Trimming pared 1 base from V and 1 base from J, leaving 13 bases between.

The table lists this clone with a count of one. V is TRBV13 and J is TRBJ1-1, with a tentative D call TRBD1 (6 bases). Germline V gene lookup returns CDR1 PRHDT and CDR2 FYEKMQ (reference sequence). Trimming cost V 5 bases and J 1 base, with 14 bases left between them. The CDR3 has 15 residues. The CDR3 sequence: CASSHLRGQNTEAFF. DNA for the CDR3: TGTGCCAGCAGCCATCTCAGGGGTCAGAACACTGAAGCTTTCTTT.

CDR3 loop: CASGRELVDEQFF. As DNA, the CDR3 is TGCGCCAGCGGGAGGGAGTTAGTCGATGAGCAGTTCTTC. The J gene is TRBJ2-1, the V gene TRBV4-3, with 7 nucleotides matching TRBD2. V lost 8 bases to trimming and J lost 8 bases; unmatched junction nucleotides: 9. The CDR3 extends over 13 amino acids. Germline loops: CDR1 LGHNA, CDR2 YSLEER.

The chain employs TRBV12-1 and TRBJ2-1; the table's D gene call, TRBD1, was not cross checked with the DNA. TRBV12-1 is recorded as a pseudogene. The CDR3 is 18 amino acids. Here the CDR3 reads CASSFEYPGTGFDNEQFF. The DNA for the CDR3 is TGTGCCAGCAGCTTCGAATACCCCGGGACAGGGTTCGACAATGAGCAGTTCTTC.

Here the CDR3 DNA reads TGTGCCAGCAGCTTGGGGACACCCTCTGGAAACACCATATATTTT. Translating gives CASSLGTPSGNTIYF. The J gene is TRBJ1-3, the V gene TRBV5-4; D might be TRBD1 (5 bases). The CDR3 runs to 15 residues. The V end was cut by 0 bases, the J end by 0 bases, with 7 bases between. The germline V gene encodes CDR1 SGHNT and CDR2 YYREEE (reference sequence). Looking up the rest from reference TRBV5-4 and TRBJ1-3 gives the full variable domain: ETGVTQSPTHLIKTRGQQVTLRCSSQSGHNTVSWYQQALGQGPQFIFQYYREEENGRGNFPPRFSGLQFPNYSSELNVNALELDDSALYLCASSLGTPSGNTIYFGEGSWLTVV.

The chain carries TRBV5-1 and TRBJ2-7, with 7 bases matching TRBD1. With 4 bases clipped from V and 5 bases from J, the junction kept 9 bases outside the gene matches. CDR3 length equals 14 residues. Germline V lookup: CDR1 SGHRS, CDR2 YFSETQ. The CDR3 DNA sequence: TGCGCCAGCAGCAGTTTCGACAGGGAGCACGAGCAGTACTTC. Translating it yields CASSSFDREHEQYF.

The genes are TRBV29-1 and TRBJ2-3; 7 nucleotides agree with TRBD2. Losses at the gene ends were 6 bases for V and 4 bases for J; bases not matched to a gene: 4. Germline V gene data show CDR1 as SQVTM and CDR2 as ANQGSEA. The CDR3 runs 12 residues. The CDR3 DNA reads TGCAGCGTCATAGCGGGCGCAGATACGCAGTATTTT. Encoded protein: CSVIAGADTQYF.

CDR3 residues: CAIAGDTDTQYF. The CDR3 region has the DNA TGTGCCATCGCGGGGGACACAGATACGCAGTATTTT. The V and J genes are TRBV28 and TRBJ2-3; 7 positions match TRBD2. The CDR3 contains 12 residues. Germline CDR1 and CDR2: MDHEN and SYDVKM. J was trimmed by 2 bases and V by 10 bases; bases with no gene match: 3.

The chain couples TRBV28 to TRBJ1-5; unclear D gene. Germline loops: CDR1 MDHEN, CDR2 SYDVKM. The V end was cut by 1 base, the J end by 3 bases, with 10 bases between. CDR3 length equals 15 residues. CDR3 residues: CASSLFAPDNQPQHF. The CDR3 bases are TGTGCCAGCAGTTTATTCGCCCCAGACAATCAGCCCCAGCATTTT.

This chain connects TRBV12-3 or TRBV12-4 to TRBJ1-1; no firm D call. V gave up 8 bases and J gave up 2 bases, with 9 bases separating them. This CDR3 contains 12 residues. CDR3 nucleotide sequence: TGTGCCAGCCGCCGGGATAACACTGAAGCTTTCTTT. Its protein product is CASRRDNTEAFF.

This clone was detected only once. CDR3 sequence: CASSLPGTGGYGGELFF. The CDR3, as DNA: TGTGCCAGCAGCCTACCTGGGACAGGGGGCTATGGCGGGGAGCTGTTTTTT. The chain joins TRBV14 to TRBJ2-2; 12 nucleotides match TRBD1. V lost 4 bases to trimming and J lost 7 bases; unmatched junction nucleotides: 10. The CDR3 spans 17 residues. Germline assignment: CDR1 SGHDN and CDR2 FVKESK.

For this clone: The same CDR3 can be traced to other DNA sequences in this sample. The chain links TRBV9 to TRBJ2-1, with 7 bases fitting TRBD2. The V gene's germline CDR1 is SGDLS and CDR2 YYNGEE. The CDR3 loop spans 15 amino acids. As DNA, the CDR3 is TGTGCGAGTAGTCGGGGAGGGAGCTCCTACAATGAGCAGTTCTTC. It translates to CASSRGGSSYNEQFF.

Concerning this clone itself: Its ends do not fully match the called genes, so a read error is possible. This chain links TRBV7-2 with TRBJ1-1, with D unclear. The CDR3 contains 13 residues. CDR1 SGHTA and CDR2 FQGNSA come from the germline V gene. CDR3 in amino acids: CASCLTENTEAFF. The CDR3 DNA follows: TGTGCCAGCTGCTTAACTGAGAACACTGAAGCTTTCTTT.

The rearrangement joins TRBV2 to TRBJ1-5; 11 nucleotides line up with TRBD1. Germline trimming cut 3 bases from V and 4 bases from J; bases unmatched to any gene: 5. CDR1 is SNHLY, CDR2 FYNNEI, per germline. This CDR3 is 16 amino acids long. CDR3 residues: CASSDPGQGANQPQHF. The CDR3, as DNA: TGTGCCAGCAGTGACCCTGGACAGGGGGCAAATCAGCCCCAGCATTTT.